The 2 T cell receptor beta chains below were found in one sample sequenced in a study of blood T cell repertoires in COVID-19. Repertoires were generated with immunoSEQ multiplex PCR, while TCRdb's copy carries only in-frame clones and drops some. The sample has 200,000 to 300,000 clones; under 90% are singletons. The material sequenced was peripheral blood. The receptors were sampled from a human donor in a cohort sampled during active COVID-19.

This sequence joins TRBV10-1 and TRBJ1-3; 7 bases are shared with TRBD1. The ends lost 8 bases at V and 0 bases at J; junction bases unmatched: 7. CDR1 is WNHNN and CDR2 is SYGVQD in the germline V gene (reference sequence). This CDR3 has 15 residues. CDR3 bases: TGCGCCAGCTCCTCGGGGACAGCCTCTGGAAACACCATATATTTT. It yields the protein CASSSGTASGNTIYF.

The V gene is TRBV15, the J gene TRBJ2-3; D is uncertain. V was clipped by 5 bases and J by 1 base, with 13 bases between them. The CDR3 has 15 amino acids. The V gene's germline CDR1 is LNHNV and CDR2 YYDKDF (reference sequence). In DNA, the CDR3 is TGTGCCACCAGCCTCTCGCGAATAGGCACAGATACGCAGTATTTT. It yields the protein CATSLSRIGTDTQYF.